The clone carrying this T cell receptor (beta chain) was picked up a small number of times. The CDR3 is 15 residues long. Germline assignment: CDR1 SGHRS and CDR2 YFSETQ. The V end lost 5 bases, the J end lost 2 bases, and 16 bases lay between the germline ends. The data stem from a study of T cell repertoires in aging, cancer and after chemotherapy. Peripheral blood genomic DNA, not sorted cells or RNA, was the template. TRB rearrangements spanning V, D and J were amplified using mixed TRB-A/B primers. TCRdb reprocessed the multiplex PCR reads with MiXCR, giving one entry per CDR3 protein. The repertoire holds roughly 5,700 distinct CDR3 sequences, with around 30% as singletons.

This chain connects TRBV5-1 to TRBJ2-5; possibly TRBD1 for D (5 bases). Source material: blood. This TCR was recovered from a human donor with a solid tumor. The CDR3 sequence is CASRVVPAGQETQYF. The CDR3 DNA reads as TGCGCCAGCAGGGTGGTTCCCGCAGGGCAAGAGACCCAGTACTTC.